The clone carrying this T cell receptor beta chain was seen a single time. Its antigen is unidentified. This entry comes from a study of T cell repertoires in cytomegalovirus infection. From germline, CDR1 is SGHNT and CDR2 YYREEE (reference sequence). The J segment lost 7 bases and the V segment lost 4 bases, leaving 6 bases of the junction unmatched. The CDR3 spans 15 residues. TCRdb analysed the reads with MiXCR anew, one entry per CDR3 protein. The sample includes about 340,000 distinct CDR3 sequences, under 35% of them seen just once. The V gene is TRBV5-4, the J gene TRBJ2-1; the match to TRBD2 covers 12 bases. The origin of this receptor is a human donor in good health (CMV status not recorded). Some clones in this sample may be carry-over from other donors' samples. The material sequenced was cultured PBMCs, taken from culture after CMV antigen stimulation. CDR3 nucleotides: TGTGCCAGCAGCCCCGGGACTAGCGGGCCAAATGAGCAGTTCTTC. Its translation: CASSPGTSGPNEQFF. The variable domain in full, completed from reference TRBV5-4 and TRBJ2-1, reads ETGVTQSPTHLIKTRGQQVTLRCSSQSGHNTVSWYQQALGQGPQFIFQYYREEENGRGNFPPRFSGLQFPNYSSELNVNALELDDSALYLCASSPGTSGPNEQFFGPGTRLTVL.